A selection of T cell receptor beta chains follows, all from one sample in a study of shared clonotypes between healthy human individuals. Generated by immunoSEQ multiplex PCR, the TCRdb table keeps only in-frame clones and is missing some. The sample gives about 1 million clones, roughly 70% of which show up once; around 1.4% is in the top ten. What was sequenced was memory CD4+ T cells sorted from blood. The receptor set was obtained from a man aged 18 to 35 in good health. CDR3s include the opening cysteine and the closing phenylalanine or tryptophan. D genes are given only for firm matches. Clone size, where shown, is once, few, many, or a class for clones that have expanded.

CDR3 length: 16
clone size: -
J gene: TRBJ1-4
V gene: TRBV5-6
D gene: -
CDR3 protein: CASSLNSGGALEKLFF
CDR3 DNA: TGTGCCAGCAGCTTGAACTCCGGGGGGGCATTGGAAAAACTGTTTTTT

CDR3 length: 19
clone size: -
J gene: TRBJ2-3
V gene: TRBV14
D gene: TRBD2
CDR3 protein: CASSQGTSGRFGFTDTQYF
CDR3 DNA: TGTGCCAGCAGCCAGGGGACTAGCGGGAGGTTCGGCTTCACAGATACGCAGTATTTT

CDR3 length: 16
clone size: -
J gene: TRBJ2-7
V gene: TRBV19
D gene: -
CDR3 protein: CASSLVAGSTVYEQYF
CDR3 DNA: TGTGCCAGTAGTTTAGTCGCAGGGTCAACGGTCTACGAGCAGTACTTC

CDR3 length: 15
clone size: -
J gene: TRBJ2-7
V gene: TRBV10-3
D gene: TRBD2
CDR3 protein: CAISESTSGAYEQYF
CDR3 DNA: TGTGCCATCAGTGAGTCTACTAGCGGGGCCTACGAGCAGTACTTC

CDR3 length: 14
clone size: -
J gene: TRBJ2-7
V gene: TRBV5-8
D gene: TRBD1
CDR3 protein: CASNTGDGPYEQYF
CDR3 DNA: TGTGCCAGCAACACAGGGGACGGGCCCTACGAGCAGTACTTC

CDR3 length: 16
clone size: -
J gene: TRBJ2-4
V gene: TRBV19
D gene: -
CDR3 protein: CASSIRDSLAKNIQYF
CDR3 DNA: TGTGCCAGTAGTATACGGGACTCTCTAGCCAAAAACATTCAGTACTTC

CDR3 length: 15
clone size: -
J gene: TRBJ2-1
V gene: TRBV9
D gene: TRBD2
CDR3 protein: CASSVDSGGPNEQFF
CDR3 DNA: TGTGCCAGCAGCGTAGATAGCGGGGGGCCCAATGAGCAGTTCTTC

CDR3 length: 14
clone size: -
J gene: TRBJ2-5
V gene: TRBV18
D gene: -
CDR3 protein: CASSPTSGAKTQYF
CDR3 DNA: TGTGCCAGCTCACCTACTTCGGGGGCGAAGACCCAGTACTTC

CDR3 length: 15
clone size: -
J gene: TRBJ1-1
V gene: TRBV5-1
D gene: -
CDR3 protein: CASSLVTGVGTEAFF
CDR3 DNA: TGCGCCAGCAGCTTGGTCACAGGTGTGGGCACTGAAGCTTTCTTT

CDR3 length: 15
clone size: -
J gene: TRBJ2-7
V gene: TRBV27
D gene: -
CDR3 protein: CASSSTQGTGYEQYF
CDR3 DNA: TGTGCCAGCAGTTCCACCCAGGGGACGGGCTACGAGCAGTACTTC

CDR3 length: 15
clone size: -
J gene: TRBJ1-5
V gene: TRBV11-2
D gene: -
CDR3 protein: CASSLAGEGNQPQHF
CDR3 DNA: TGTGCCAGCAGCTTAGCGGGGGAGGGAAATCAGCCCCAGCATTTT

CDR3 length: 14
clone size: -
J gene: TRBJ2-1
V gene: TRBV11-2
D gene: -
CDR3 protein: CASSLESIYNEQFF
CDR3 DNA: TGTGCCAGCAGCTTAGAGTCGATCTACAATGAGCAGTTCTTC

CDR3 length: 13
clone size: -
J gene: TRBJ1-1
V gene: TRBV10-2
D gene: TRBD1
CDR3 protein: CASTGGQYTEAFF
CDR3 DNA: TGCGCCAGCACGGGGGGACAGTACACTGAAGCTTTCTTT

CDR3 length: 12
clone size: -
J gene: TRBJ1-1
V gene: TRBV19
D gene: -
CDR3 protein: CASRTGNTEAFF
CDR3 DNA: TGTGCCAGTAGGACAGGGAACACTGAAGCTTTCTTT

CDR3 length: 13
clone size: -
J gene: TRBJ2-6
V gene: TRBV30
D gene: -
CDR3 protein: CAWSLERANVLTF
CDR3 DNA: TGTGCCTGGAGTTTAGAGAGGGCCAACGTCCTGACTTTC

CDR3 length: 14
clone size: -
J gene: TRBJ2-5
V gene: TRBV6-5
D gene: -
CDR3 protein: CASSYSAGRETQYF
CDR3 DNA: TGTGCCAGCAGTTACTCAGCGGGTCGAGAGACCCAGTACTTC

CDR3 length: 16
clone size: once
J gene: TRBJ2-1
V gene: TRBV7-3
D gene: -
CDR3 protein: CASSPQGGAKTNEQFF
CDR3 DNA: TGTGCCAGCAGCCCACAAGGGGGGGCTAAGACCAATGAGCAGTTCTTC

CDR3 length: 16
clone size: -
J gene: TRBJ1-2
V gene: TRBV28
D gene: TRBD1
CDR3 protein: CASSKGTGGSNYGYTF
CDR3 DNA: TGTGCCAGCAGTAAGGGGACAGGGGGCTCCAACTATGGCTACACCTTC

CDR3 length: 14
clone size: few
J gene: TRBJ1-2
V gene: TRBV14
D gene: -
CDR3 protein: CASSQQTGSNGYTF
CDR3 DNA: TGTGCCAGCAGCCAACAGACAGGTAGTAATGGCTACACCTTC

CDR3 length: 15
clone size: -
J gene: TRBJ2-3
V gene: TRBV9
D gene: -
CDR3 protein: CASSVRTGSTDTQYF
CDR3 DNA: TGTGCCAGCAGCGTAAGGACGGGGTCGACGGATACGCAGTATTTT

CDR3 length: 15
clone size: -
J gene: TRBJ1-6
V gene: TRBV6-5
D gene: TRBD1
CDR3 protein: CASSNSGTANSPLHF
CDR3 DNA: TGTGCCAGCAGCAACTCCGGGACAGCCAATTCACCCCTCCACTTT

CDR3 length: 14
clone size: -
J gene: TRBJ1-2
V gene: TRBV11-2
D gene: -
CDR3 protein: CASSIGSVRRGYTF
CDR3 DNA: TGTGCCAGCAGCATCGGGTCGGTTCGTCGGGGCTACACCTTC

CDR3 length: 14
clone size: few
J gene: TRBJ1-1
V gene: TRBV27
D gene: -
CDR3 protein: CASSPGDRTTEAFF
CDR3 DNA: TGTGCCAGCAGTCCAGGGGATCGGACCACTGAAGCTTTCTTT

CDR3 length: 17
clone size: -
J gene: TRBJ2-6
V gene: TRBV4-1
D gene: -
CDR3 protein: CASSQSRGLGGANVLTF
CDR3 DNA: TGCGCCAGCAGCCAGAGCCGGGGGCTTGGGGGGGCCAACGTCCTGACTTTC

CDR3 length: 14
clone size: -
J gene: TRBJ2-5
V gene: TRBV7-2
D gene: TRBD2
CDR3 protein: CASSSGGLAGDTYF
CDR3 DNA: TGTGCCAGCAGCTCAGGCGGACTAGCGGGGGATACTTACTTC

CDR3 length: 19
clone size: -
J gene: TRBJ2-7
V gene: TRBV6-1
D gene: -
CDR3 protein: CASSERAGGVAVSSYEQYF
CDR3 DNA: TGTGCCAGCAGTGAGAGGGCAGGCGGAGTAGCGGTCTCCTCCTACGAGCAGTACTTC

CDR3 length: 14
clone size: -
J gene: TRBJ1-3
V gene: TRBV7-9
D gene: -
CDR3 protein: CASSLVEGGNTIYF
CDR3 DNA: TGTGCCAGCAGCTTAGTCGAGGGTGGAAACACCATATATTTT

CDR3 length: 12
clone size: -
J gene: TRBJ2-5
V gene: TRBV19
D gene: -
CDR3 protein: CASRHHSGSQYF
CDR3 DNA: TGTGCCAGTAGACACCATTCGGGGAGCCAGTACTTC

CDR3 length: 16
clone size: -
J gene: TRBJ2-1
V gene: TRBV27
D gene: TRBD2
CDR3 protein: CATRKIAGVGVHEQFF
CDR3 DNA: TGTGCCACCAGAAAGATAGCGGGAGTAGGGGTTCATGAGCAGTTCTTC

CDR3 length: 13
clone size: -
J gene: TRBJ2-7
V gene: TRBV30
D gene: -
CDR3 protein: CAWSGQGPYEQYF
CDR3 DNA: TGTGCCTGGAGCGGGCAGGGGCCCTACGAGCAGTACTTC

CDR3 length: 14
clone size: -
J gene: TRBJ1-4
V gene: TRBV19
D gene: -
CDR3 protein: CASTLTGGNEKLFF
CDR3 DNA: TGTGCCAGTACCCTGACAGGAGGAAATGAAAAACTGTTTTTT

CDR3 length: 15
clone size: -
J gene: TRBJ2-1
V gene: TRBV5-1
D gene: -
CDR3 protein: CASTLGGNSYNEQFF
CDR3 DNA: TGCGCCAGCACCCTAGGGGGGAACTCCTACAATGAGCAGTTCTTC

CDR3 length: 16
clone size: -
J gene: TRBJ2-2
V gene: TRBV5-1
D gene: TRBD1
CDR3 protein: CASSFPGTGRVGELFF
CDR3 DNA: TGCGCCAGCAGCTTCCCCGGGACAGGGCGTGTCGGGGAGCTGTTTTTT

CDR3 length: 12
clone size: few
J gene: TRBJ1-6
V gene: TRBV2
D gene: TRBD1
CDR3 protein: CASRGDSLPLHF
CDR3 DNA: TGTGCCAGCAGGGGGGACAGTCTGCCCCTCCACTTT

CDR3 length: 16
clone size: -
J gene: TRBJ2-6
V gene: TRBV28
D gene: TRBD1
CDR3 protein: CASRDRGLGGANVLTF
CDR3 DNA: TGTGCCAGCCGGGACAGGGGGCTTGGCGGGGCCAACGTCCTGACTTTC

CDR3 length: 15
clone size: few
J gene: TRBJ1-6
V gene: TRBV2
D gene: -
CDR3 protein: CASSDTRIYNSPLHF
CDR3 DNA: TGTGCCAGCAGTGACACCCGGATATATAATTCACCCCTCCACTTT

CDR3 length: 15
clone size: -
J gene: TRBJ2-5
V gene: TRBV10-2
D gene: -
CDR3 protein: CASGRRGETQETQYF
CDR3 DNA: TGCGCCAGCGGGCGGCGGGGAGAGACCCAAGAGACCCAGTACTTC

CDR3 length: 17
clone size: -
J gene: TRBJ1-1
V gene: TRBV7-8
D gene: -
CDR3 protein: CASSLWQAGTRNTEAFF
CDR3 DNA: TGTGCCAGCAGCTTATGGCAGGCAGGTACTCGGAACACTGAAGCTTTCTTT

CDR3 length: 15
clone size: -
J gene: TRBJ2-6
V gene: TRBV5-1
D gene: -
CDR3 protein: CASSLSSSGANVLTF
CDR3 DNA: TGCGCCAGCAGCTTGAGTTCTTCTGGGGCCAACGTCCTGACTTTC

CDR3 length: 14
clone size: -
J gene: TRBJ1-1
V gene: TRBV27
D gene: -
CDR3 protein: CASSLRALNTEAFF
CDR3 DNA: TGTGCCAGCAGCCTGAGGGCCCTGAACACTGAAGCTTTCTTT

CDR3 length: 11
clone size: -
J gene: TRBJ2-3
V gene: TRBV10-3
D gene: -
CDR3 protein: CAISRQDTQYF
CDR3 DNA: TGTGCCATCAGCCGACAAGATACGCAGTATTTT

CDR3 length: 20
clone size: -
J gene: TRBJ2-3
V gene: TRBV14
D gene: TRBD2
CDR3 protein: CASSQYRTSGTRTSTDTQYF
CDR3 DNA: TGTGCCAGCAGCCAATACAGGACTAGCGGAACCAGAACCAGCACAGATACGCAGTATTTT

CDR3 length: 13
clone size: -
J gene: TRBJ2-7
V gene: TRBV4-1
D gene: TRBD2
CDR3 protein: CASSHGTGGEQYF
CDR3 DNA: TGCGCCAGCAGCCATGGTACGGGGGGCGAGCAGTACTTC

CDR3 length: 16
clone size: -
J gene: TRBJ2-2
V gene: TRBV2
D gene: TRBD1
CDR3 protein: CASSEWDRANTGELFF
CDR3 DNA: TGTGCCAGCAGTGAATGGGACAGAGCGAACACCGGGGAGCTGTTTTTT

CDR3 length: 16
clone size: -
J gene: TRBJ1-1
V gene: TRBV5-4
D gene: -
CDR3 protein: CASSLAGGGRNTEAFF
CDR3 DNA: TGTGCCAGCAGCTTGGCCGGGGGGGGCAGGAACACTGAAGCTTTCTTT

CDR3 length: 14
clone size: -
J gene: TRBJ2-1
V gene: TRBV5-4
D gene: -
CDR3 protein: CATRASGSYNEQFF
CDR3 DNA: TGTGCCACGAGGGCGAGCGGGTCCTACAATGAGCAGTTCTTC

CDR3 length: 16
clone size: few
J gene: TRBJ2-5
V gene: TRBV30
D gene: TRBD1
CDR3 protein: CAWSVGTGGGQETQYF
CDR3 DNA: TGTGCCTGGAGTGTCGGGACAGGGGGCGGTCAAGAGACCCAGTACTTC

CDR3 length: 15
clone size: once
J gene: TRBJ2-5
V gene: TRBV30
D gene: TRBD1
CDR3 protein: CAWSVEGRQGETQYF
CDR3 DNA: TGTGCCTGGAGTGTAGAGGGTAGACAGGGAGAGACCCAGTACTTC

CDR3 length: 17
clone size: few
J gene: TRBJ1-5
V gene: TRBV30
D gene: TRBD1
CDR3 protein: CAWSNSARDRANQPQHF
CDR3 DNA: TGTGCCTGGAGTAATTCAGCCCGGGACAGGGCAAATCAGCCCCAGCATTTT

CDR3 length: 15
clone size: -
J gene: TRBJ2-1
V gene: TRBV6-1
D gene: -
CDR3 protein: CASRRGRVPYNEQFF
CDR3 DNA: TGTGCCAGCAGGCGGGGACGAGTTCCCTACAATGAGCAGTTCTTC

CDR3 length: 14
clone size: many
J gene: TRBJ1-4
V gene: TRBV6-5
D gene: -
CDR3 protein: CASSYNAMGEKLFF
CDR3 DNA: TGTGCCAGCAGTTACAACGCAATGGGGGAAAAACTGTTTTTT

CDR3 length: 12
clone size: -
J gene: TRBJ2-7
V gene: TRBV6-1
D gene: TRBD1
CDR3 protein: CASSGQGNEQYF
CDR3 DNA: TGTGCCAGCAGTGGACAGGGGAACGAGCAGTACTTC

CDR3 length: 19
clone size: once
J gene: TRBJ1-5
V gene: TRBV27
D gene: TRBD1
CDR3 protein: CASRKHSSQGSNSNQPQHF
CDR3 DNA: TGTGCCAGCAGGAAACATTCCTCACAGGGGTCAAACAGCAATCAGCCCCAGCATTTT

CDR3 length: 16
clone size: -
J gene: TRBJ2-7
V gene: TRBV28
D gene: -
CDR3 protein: CASSFADTTNSYEQYF
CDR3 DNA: TGTGCCAGCAGTTTCGCTGATACAACAAACTCCTACGAGCAGTACTTC

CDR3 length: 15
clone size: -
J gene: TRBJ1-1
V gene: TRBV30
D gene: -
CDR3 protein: CAWSVRTLGNTEAFF
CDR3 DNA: TGTGCCTGGAGTGTACGGACCCTGGGGAACACTGAAGCTTTCTTT

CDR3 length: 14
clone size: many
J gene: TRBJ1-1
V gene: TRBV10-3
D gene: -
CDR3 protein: CAIKDTGVDTEAFF
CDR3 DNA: TGTGCCATCAAAGACACGGGAGTGGACACTGAAGCTTTCTTT

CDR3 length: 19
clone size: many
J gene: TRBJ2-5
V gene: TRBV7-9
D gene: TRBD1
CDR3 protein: CASSLGGGGQSLLQETQYF
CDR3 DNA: TGTGCCAGCAGCTTAGGAGGTGGGGGACAGAGCCTTTTACAAGAGACCCAGTACTTC